This T cell receptor (beta chain) derives from a study of human T cells and chemical hapten exposure. This clonotype was recorded many times. TCRdb independently ran MiXCR on the RACE reads; one entry per CDR3 protein. The sample holds roughly 75,000 distinct CDR3 sequences, about 8.6% seen once. Described time point: healthy volunteer bleed at 6 weeks. Total RNA extraction was carried out from unfractionated whole blood. The V end lost 0 bases, the J end lost 2 bases, and 11 bases lay between the germline ends. CDR1 is DFQATT and CDR2 is SNEGSKA in the germline V gene (reference sequence). The CDR3 is 16 amino acids.

The chain joins TRBV20-1 to TRBJ2-6, with D uncertain. This TCR derives from a female donor in good health. Some clones in this sample may be carry-over from other donors' samples. Specimen: whole blood. CDR3 sequence: CSARDPFVAGANVLTF. The CDR3 DNA reads TGCAGTGCTAGAGACCCCTTTGTGGCTGGGGCCAACGTCCTGACTTTC.